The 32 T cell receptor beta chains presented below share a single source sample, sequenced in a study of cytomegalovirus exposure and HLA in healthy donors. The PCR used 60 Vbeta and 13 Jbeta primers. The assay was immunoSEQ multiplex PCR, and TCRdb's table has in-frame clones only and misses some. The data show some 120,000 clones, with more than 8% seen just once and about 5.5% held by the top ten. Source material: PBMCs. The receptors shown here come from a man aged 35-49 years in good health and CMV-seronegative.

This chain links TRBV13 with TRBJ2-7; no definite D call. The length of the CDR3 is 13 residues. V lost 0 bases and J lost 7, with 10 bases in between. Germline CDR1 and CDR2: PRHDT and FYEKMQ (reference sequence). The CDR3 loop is CASSLGVRREQYF. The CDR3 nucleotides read TGTGCCAGCAGCTTAGGCGTTCGTCGGGAGCAGTACTTC. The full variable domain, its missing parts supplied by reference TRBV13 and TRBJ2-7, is AAGVIQSPRHLIKEKRETATLKCYPIPRHDTVYWYQQGPGQDPQFLISFYEKMQSDKGSIPDRFSAQQFSDYHSELNMSSLELGDSALYFCASSLGVRREQYFGPGTRLTVT.

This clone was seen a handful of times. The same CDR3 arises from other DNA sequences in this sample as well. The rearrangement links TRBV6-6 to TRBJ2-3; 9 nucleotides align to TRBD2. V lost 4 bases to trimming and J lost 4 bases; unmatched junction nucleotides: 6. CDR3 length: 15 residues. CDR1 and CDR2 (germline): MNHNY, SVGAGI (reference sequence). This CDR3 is CASSLGLAGPDTQYF. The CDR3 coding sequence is TGTGCCAGCAGTTTGGGACTAGCAGGGCCAGATACGCAGTATTTT.

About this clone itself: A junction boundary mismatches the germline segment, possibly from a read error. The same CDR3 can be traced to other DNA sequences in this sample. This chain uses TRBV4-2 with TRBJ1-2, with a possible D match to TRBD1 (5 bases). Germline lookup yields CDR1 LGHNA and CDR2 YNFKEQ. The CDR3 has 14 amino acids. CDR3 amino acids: CASSRRGFSYGYTF. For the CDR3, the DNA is TGTGCCAGCAGCCGGCGGGGGTTCAGCTATGGCTACACCTTT.

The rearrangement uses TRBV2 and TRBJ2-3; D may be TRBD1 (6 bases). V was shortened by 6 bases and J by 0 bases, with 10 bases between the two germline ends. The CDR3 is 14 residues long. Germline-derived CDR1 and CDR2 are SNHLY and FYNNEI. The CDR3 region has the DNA TGTGCCAGCAGGGGGGACACCAGCACAGATACGCAGTATTTT. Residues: CASRGDTSTDTQYF.

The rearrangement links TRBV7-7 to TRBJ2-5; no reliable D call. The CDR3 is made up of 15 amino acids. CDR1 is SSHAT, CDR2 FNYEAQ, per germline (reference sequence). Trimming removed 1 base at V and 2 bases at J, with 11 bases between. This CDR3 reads CASSLVFDEQETQYF. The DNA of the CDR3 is TGTGCCAGCAGCTTAGTATTTGATGAGCAAGAGACCCAGTACTTC.

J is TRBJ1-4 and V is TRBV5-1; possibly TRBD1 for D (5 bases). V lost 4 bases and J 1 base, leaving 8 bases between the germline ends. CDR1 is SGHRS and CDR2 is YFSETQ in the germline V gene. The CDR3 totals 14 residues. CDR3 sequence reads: CASSPQGTNEKLFF. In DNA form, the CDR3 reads TGCGCCAGCAGCCCTCAGGGAACTAATGAAAAACTGTTTTTT.

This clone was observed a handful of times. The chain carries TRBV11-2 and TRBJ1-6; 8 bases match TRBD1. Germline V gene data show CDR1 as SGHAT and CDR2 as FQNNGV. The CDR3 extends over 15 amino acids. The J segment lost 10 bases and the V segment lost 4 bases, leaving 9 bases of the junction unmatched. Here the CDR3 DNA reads TGTGCCAGCAGCTCCTCCGGACAGGGTTGGTCACCCCTCCACTTT. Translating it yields CASSSSGQGWSPLHF.

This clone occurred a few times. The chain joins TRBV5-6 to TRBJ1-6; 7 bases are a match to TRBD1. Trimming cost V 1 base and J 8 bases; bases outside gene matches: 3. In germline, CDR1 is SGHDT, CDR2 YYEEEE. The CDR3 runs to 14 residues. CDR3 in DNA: TGTGCCAGCAGCTTGATCCAGGGGGATTCACCCCTCCACTTT. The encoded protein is CASSLIQGDSPLHF.

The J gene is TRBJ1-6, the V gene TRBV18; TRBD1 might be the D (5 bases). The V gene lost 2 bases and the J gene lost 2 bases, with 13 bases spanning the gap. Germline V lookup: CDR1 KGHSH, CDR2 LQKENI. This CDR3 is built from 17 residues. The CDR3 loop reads CASSPNAGGAYNSPLHF. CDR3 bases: TGTGCCAGCTCACCAAATGCGGGGGGAGCCTATAATTCACCCCTCCACTTT.

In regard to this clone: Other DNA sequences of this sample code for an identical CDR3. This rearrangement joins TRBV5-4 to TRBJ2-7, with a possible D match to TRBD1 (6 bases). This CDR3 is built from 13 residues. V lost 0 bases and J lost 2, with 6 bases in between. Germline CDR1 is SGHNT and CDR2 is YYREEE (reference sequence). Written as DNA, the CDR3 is TGTGCCAGCAGCTTGGGGGGGCCCTACGAGCAGTACTTC. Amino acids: CASSLGGPYEQYF.

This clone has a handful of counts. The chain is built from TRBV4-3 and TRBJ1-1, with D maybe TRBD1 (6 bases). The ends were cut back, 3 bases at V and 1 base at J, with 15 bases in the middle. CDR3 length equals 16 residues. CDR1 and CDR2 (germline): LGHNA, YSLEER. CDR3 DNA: TGCGCCAGCAGCCAGTCGTACAGGGTGGCGAACACTGAAGCTTTCTTT. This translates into CASSQSYRVANTEAFF.

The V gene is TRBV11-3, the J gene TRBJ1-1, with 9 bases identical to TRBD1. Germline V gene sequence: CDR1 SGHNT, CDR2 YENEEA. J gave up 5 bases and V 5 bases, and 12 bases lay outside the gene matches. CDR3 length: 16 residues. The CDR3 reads CASSPRWTGEGTEAFF. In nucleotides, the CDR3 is TGTGCCAGCAGCCCACGGTGGACAGGGGAAGGGACTGAAGCTTTCTTT.

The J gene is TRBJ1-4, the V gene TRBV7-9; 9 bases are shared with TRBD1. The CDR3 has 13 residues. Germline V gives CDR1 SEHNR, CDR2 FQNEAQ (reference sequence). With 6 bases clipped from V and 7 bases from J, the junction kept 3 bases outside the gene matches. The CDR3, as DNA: TGTGCCAGCAGGGACAGGGGAACTGAAAAACTGTTTTTT. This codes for CASRDRGTEKLFF.

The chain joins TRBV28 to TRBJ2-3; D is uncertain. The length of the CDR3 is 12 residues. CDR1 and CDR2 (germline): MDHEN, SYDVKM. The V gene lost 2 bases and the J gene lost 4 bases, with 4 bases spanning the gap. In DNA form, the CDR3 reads TGTGCCAGCAGTTTACTAGCAGATACGCAGTATTTT. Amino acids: CASSLLADTQYF.

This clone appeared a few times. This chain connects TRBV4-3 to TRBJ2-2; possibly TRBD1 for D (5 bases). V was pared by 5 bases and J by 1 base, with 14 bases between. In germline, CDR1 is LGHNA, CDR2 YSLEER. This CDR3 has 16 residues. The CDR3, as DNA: TGCGCCAGCAGCAATTACTCAGGACAGAACACCGGGGAGCTGTTTTTT. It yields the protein CASSNYSGQNTGELFF.

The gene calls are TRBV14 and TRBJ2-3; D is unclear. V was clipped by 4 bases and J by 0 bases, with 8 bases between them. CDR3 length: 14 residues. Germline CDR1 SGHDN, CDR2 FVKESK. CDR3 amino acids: CASSPLGSTDTQYF. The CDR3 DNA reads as TGTGCCAGCAGCCCCCTAGGAAGCACAGATACGCAGTATTTT. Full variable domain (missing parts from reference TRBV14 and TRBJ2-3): EAGVTQFPSHSVIEKGQTVTLRCDPISGHDNLYWYRRVMGKEIKFLLHFVKESKQDESGMPNNRFLAERTGGTYSTLKVQPAELEDSGVYFCASSPLGSTDTQYFGPGTRLTVL.

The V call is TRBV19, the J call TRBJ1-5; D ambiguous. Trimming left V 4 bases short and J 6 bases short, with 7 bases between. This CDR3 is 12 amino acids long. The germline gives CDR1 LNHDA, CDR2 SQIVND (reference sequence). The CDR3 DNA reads TGTGCCAGTAGTACAATAGCTCAGCCCCAGCATTTT. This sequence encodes CASSTIAQPQHF.

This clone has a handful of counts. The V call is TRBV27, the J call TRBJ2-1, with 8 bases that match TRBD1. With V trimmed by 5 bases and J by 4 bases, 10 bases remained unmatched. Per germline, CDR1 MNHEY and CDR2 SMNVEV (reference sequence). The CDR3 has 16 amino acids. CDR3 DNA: TGTGCCAGCAGTACACGGACAGGGCCTAGGTACAATGAGCAGTTCTTC. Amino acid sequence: CASSTRTGPRYNEQFF.

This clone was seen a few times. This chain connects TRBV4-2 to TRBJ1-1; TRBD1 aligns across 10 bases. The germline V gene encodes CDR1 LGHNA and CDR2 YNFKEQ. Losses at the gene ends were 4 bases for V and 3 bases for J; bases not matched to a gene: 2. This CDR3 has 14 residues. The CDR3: CASSPGTGDTEAFF. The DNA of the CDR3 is TGTGCCAGCAGCCCGGGGACAGGGGACACTGAAGCTTTCTTT.

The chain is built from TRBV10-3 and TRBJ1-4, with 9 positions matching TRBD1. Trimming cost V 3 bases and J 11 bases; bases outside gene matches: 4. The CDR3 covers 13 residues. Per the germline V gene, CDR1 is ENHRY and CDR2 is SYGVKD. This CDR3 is CAISDVGQGKLFF. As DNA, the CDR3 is TGTGCCATCAGTGATGTTGGACAGGGGAAACTGTTTTTT.

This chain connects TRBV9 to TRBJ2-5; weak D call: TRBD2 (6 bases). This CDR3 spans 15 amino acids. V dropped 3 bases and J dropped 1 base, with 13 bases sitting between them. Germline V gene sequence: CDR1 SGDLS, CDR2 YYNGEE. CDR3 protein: CASSAQLATQETQYF. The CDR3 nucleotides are TGTGCCAGCAGCGCTCAACTAGCTACCCAAGAGACCCAGTACTTC.

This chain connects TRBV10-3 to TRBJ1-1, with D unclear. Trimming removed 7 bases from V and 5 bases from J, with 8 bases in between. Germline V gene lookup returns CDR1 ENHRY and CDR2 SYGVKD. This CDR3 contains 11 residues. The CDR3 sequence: CAITEGTEAFF. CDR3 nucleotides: TGTGCCATCACGGAGGGAACTGAAGCTTTCTTT.

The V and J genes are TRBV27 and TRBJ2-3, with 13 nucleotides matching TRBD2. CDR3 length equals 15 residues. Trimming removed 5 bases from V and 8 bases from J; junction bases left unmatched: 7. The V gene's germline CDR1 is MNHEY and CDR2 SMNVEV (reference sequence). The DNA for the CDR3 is TGTGCCAGCAGTCCCGGGACTAGCGGGAAGAGTACGCAGTATTTT. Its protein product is CASSPGTSGKSTQYF.

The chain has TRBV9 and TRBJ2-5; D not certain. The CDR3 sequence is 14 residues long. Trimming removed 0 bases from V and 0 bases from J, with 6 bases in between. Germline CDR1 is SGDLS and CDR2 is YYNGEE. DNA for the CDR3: TGTGCCAGCAGCGTAGGAGCTTACCAAGAGACCCAGTACTTC. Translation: CASSVGAYQETQYF. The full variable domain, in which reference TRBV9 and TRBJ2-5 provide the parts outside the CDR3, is DSGVTQTPKHLITATGQRVTLRCSPRSGDLSVYWYQQSLDQGLQFLIQYYNGEERAKGNILERFSAQQFPDLHSELNLSSLELGDSALYFCASSVGAYQETQYFGPGTRLLVL.

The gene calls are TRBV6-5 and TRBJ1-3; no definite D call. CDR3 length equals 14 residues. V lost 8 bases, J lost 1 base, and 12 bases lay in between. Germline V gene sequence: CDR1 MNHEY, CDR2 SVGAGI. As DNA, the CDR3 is TGTGCCAGCCGAGACTGGTTATCTGGAAACACCATATATTTT. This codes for CASRDWLSGNTIYF.

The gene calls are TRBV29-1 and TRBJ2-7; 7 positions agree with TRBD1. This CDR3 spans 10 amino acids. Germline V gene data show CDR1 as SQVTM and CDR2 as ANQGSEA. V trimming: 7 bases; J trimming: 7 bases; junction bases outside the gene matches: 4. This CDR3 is CSAAGGEQYF. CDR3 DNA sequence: TGCAGCGCTGCAGGGGGTGAGCAGTACTTC.

CDR3 amino acids: CASSQGTSGGAIETQYF. CDR3 nucleotides: TGCGCCAGCAGCCAAGGGACTAGCGGGGGGGCTATAGAGACCCAGTACTTC. V usage is TRBV4-1 and J usage is TRBJ2-5; TRBD2 matches 15 bases. The J segment lost 4 bases and the V segment lost 1 base, leaving 4 bases of the junction unmatched. In germline, CDR1 is MGHRA, CDR2 YSYEKL. CDR3 length: 17 amino acids.

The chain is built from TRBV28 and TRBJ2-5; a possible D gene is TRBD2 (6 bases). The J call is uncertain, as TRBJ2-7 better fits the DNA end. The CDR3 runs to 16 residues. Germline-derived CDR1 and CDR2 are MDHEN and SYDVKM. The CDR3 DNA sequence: TGTGCCAGCAGTTTAGCGGGGCTCAACAATTCCTACGAGCAGTACTTC. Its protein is CASSLAGLNNSYEQYF.

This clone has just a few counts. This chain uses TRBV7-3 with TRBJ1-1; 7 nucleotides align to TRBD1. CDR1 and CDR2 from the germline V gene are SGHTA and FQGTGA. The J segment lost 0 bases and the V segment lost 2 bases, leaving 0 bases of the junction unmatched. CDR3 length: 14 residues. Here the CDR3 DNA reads TGTGCCAGCAGCTTAGACAGGGTGAACACTGAAGCTTTCTTT. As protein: CASSLDRVNTEAFF.

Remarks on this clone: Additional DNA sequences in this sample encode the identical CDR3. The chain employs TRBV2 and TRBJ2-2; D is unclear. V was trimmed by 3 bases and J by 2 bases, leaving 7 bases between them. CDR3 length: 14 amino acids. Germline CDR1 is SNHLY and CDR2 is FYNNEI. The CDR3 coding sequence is TGTGCCAGCAGTGAGTCCAGAAACACCGGGGAGCTGTTTTTT. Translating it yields CASSESRNTGELFF.

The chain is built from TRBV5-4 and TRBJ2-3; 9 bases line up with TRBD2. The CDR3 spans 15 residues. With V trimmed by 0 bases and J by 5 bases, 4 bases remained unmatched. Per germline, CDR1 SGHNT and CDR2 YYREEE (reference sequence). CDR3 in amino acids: CASSLGGGALDTQYF. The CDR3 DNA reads TGTGCCAGCAGCTTGGGCGGGGGGGCCCTAGATACGCAGTATTTT.

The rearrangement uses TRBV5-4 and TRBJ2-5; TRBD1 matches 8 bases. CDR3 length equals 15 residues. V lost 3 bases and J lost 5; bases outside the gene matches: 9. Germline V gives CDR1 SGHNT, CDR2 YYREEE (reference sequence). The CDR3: CASSSNPRGRETQYF. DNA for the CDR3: TGTGCCAGCAGCTCAAACCCCAGGGGGCGGGAGACCCAGTACTTC.